This TCR beta chain came from a study of blood T cell repertoires in COVID-19. Study details: Both acute and convalescent COVID-19 samples were obtained from the United States, Italy and Spain.

Clones were sequenced by immunoSEQ multiplex PCR, and TCRdb holds only the in-frame ones, with some missing. The top ten clones hold 2.9% of a sample with around 320,000 clones, 85% to 90% of them seen once. What was sequenced was PBMCs or T cells enriched from blood (not recorded which). This receptor was identified in a woman in her forties or fifties who had been exposed to COVID-19.

This chain's CDR3 is CASSPDRVGQETQYF. Written as DNA, the CDR3 is TGTGCCAGCAGTCCGGACAGGGTGGGCCAAGAGACCCAGTACTTC. This chain uses TRBV2 with TRBJ2-5; 8 bases are a match to TRBD1. The CDR3 contains 15 residues. The germline V gene has CDR1 SNHLY and CDR2 FYNNEI. J gave up 1 base and V 5 bases, and 6 bases lay outside the gene matches. Together with reference TRBV2 and TRBJ2-5, the CDR3 gives the full variable domain: EPEVTQTPSHQVTQMGQEVILRCVPISNHLYFYWYRQILGQKVEFLVSFYNNEISEKSEIFDDQFSVERPDGSNFTLKIRSTKLEDSAMYFCASSPDRVGQETQYFGPGTRLLVL.